The source of this TCR beta chain is a study of cytomegalovirus exposure and HLA in healthy donors (dated by TCRdb to 2016 to 2017). Regarding the complete study: In an earlier analysis of under 750 of the donors, roughly 300 Gb of sequence data and some 120 million unique TCR beta sequences from about 179 million T cells were reported. Of the 398 genotyped donors, approximately 83% fell in the genetic ancestry cluster associated with self-reported Caucasian donors. HLA typing included class I and class II loci at four-digit resolution. The study was designed to test whether signatures of past pathogen exposure could be identified by cataloging public T cell receptors. To decide whether each TCR beta V gene segment behaved as functional or pseudogenic, an earlier analysis of nearly 600 of the donors relied on high-throughput TCR beta sequencing. On average, roughly 250,000 unique TCR beta nucleotide sequences were sequenced per donor among about 400 genotyped donors of the cohort, with around 19% of those sequences being non-productive. Along with the 666-subject first cohort, a separate validation cohort of over a hundred different subjects was used. High-throughput TCR immunosequencing, statistical association of individual TCRs with disease status, and machine learning were combined to predict cytomegalovirus infection status. A later genetic analysis took genome-wide SNP genotypes for about three fifths of the roughly 670 donors and used that subset as a discovery cohort. Because of strong linkage in the cohort, roughly five DR-DQ haplotypes were treated as single units for association and clustering. A later analysis re-examined previously published TCR beta repertoires from 500 to 700 donors and added high-resolution HLA genotyping to investigate patterns of TCR occurrence. All discovery cohort repertoires had been generated using a single sequencing platform. An early release that covered approximately 600 HLA-typed donors contained 300 to 350 gigabases of sequencing data and 80 million or so unique TCR sequences. Using immunosequencing, the study profiled T cell repertoires from about 650 subjects and related those repertoires to cytomegalovirus serostatus. Donor age, sex, ethnicity and CMV serostatus were compiled together with the repertoire data. Typing coverage differed by locus: A, B, C, DRB1 and DQB1 were typed in roughly 629-630 donors, DQA1 in about 550, DPA1 in nearly 610, and DPB1 in just under 490. The later analysis used no new phenotypic data to find candidate immune exposures, relying instead on TCR beta sequences and their occurrence across donors. The research as a whole found: In a later analysis, TCR association rates were found to vary across HLA loci, with the most associated TCRs seen for DRB1 alleles and the fewest for HLA-C alleles. Correlated functional status among segregating V segments might be attributable to linkage disequilibrium, but an unknown experimental factor could not be ruled out. A further reported finding was that TCR beta sequences accurately predicted the HLA-A and HLA-B alleles for most subjects in the first cohort. A later genetic analysis reported fewer N-insertions in productive TCRs among donors in an Asian-associated ancestry cluster than the roughly 700-donor mean. Around 16 rarely observed V segments, including chromosome 9 orphons, were excluded from the earlier analysis of a few hundred of the donors because counts were too low. Only TCR beta chains were sequenced in this cohort, and the absence of alpha or paired-chain data limited detectable features. In a later analysis, HLA-associated TCR beta chains showed more clonal expansion and lower generation probabilities than non-associated chains that were equally common. In vitro tests confirmed that three of the cytomegalovirus-associated TCR beta chains recognize cytomegalovirus antigens. Some IMGT-functional V segments, including TRBV6-2 and TRBV6-3, could not be told apart with the 87-base-pair reads, so those segments were excluded. The classifier was reported to diagnose cytomegalovirus status with high specificity and sensitivity in both the original cohort and the validation cohort. The presence/absence analyses assumed that sequencing depth was roughly uniform across donors, and that assumption may not be true. In the study, about 150 TCR beta chains were listed as associated with cytomegalovirus. For the cohort, immune exposure information was limited to CMV serostatus. Most TCR sequences were observed very rarely across donors, whereas some public TCRs were present in many individuals. Several of the top co-occurrence clusters appeared to be linked to parvovirus B19, influenza, CMV and Epstein-Barr virus, according to a later analysis. Because HLA typing was missing for some donors at each locus, association tests included only the typed subset. Broadly in line with IMGT annotations, most TCR beta V segments showed up in productive rearrangements about 87% or about 30% of the time in an earlier analysis of approximately 640 of the donors. According to the authors, the approach could potentially be generalized to other disease states and immunological phenotypes. In a later genetic analysis, a missense DCLRE1C variant was associated with V-gene and J-gene trimming of TCR beta chains, and the association was replicated in an independent cohort. According to a later analysis, most CMV-associated TCR beta chains appeared to be HLA-restricted, and the HLA associations seemed to be driven largely by CMV exposure. The sequencing pipeline was judged likely to have produced a cluster of highly shared sequence variants as a technical artifact. Specific HLA alleles were associated with 15,000 to 20,000 TCR beta sequences at a false discovery rate of 0.05 in a later analysis. When HLA alleles, especially DR and DQ, strongly co-occurred, TCR associations were difficult to assign to individual alleles.

Of note for this clone: Its binding antigen is unknown.

The cohort comprised hundreds of healthy bone marrow donors. All cohort members were sampled while nominally healthy, although unrecorded immune exposures were likely present. The donor tested CMV seropositive, placing the donor among the approximately 290 seropositive members of the cohort. Every donor gave a peripheral blood sample, and the peripheral blood mononuclear cells from that sample were used for TCR beta sequencing. Genomic DNA extraction from the blood cell samples was performed with the Qiagen DNeasy Blood Extraction Kit. The CDR3 runs 14 residues from the cysteine to the phenylalanine. Kept here is only the CDR3 DNA, which spans 42 bases and is read in frame from base 1. The germline V gene provides CDR1 MNHNS and CDR2 SASEGT. Compared with germline, V lacks 7 bases and J lacks 5 bases; bases without a gene match: 8. The library relied on the immunoSEQ multiplex PCR assay. For the multiplex PCR, a mixture combining 60 forward primers for TCR Vbeta segments and 13 reverse primers for TCR Jbeta segments was used. The CDR3 region of rearranged TCR beta genes was amplified from genomic DNA by a multiplex PCR assay. Amplified TCR beta libraries were sequenced as 87-base-pair reads on the Illumina HiSeq System. The paper's processing steps were these. A later analysis counted some 80 million unique TCR beta chains across the 640 or so repertoires, and around 9.9 million of these chains were shared by at least two donors. To remove PCR and sequencing errors, raw reads were error-corrected and collapsed into unique sequences using a nearest-neighbor algorithm that merged closely related sequences. V, D and J gene segments were assigned by aligning CDR3 sequences to IMGT reference sequences. For a sequence to be retained, a match of at least six nucleotides was required to both a V gene segment and a J gene segment. Rearrangements were classified as productive when the CDR3 lacked stop codons and remained in frame with V and J, and all other rearrangements were classified as non-productive. Following IMGT convention, CDR3 was defined as the stretch from the second conserved V-encoded cysteine up to the conserved J-encoded phenylalanine. The earlier analysis of a few hundred of the donors excluded sequences that lacked an unambiguous match to a single V gene segment. In an earlier analysis of almost 600 of the donors, a V segment was called functional when productive rearrangements were above 56.7%, and segregating when the standard deviation between donors exceeded 5%. A statistical classification framework was built to diagnose cytomegalovirus status from the catalog of TCR beta chain sequences. V and J gene assignment, in a later analysis, came from comparing TCR nucleotide sequences with IMGT/GENE-DB human TR gene sequences. The TCRdist pipeline was used in a later analysis to assign CDR3 sequences and most-parsimonious VDJ recombination scenarios. In a later analysis, every TCR beta chain was defined by the combination of its CDR3 amino acid sequence and its V-gene family, and reads without a unique V-gene family were dropped. In a later analysis, several hundred highly shared, low-generation-probability nucleotide sequences were removed to address suspected cross-contamination and a sequencing artifact. For each public chain, a later analysis derived a clonal expansion index from normalized ranks of inferred template counts within each repertoire. Generation probabilities in a later analysis came from a VDJ recombination model fitted to out-of-frame rearrangements, and those results were checked against IGoR. In a later analysis, TCR-TCR, TCR-HLA and TCR-CMV co-occurrence was scored with hypergeometric tests, and a repertoire-size bias correction was applied to TCR pairs. In a later analysis, false discovery rates were estimated by permuting HLA or CMV assignments 20 times. In a later analysis, co-occurring TCRs were grouped using DBSCAN, with TCRdist sequence similarity added in when clustering inside HLA-allele-positive subsets. Repertoires with fewer than 30,000 or more than 120,000 public chains were left out of co-occurrence clustering, as were about five repertoires with anomalous nucleotide sharing. What TCRdb holds here is the immuneACCESS table cut down to in-frame rearrangements. Part of the clones is not present; checked against another copy, under half of the missing clones reflect an unresolved V gene, and the others are unexplained. V, J and clone size are taken as reported in that table, and D and trimming were inferred from the DNA itself. This sample's listing comprises tens of thousands of clones. Jointly, the top ten make up less than 7% of the sample.

Material for sequencing was PBMCs. The source is a girl between 10 and 17 years old in good health and CMV-seropositive. The chain is assembled from TRBV6-1 and TRBJ1-1; 9 bases in the middle match TRBD1. The nucleotides are TGTGCCAGCAACAAGGACAGGGGAAGGACTGAAGCTTTCTTT. Translated, this gives CASNKDRGRTEAFF.